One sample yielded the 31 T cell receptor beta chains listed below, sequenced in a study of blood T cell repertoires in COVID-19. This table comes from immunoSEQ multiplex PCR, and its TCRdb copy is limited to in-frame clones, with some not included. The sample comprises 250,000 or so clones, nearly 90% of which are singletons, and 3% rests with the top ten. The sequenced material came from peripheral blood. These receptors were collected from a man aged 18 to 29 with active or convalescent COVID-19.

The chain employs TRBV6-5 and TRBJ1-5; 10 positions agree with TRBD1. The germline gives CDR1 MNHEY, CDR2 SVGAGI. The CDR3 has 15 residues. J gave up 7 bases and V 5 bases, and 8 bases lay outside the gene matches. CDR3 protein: CASSRQGAGNQPQHF. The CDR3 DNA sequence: TGTGCCAGCAGTAGACAGGGGGCGGGAAACCAGCCCCAGCATTTT.

CDR3 region: CASTGQETQYF. The CDR3 DNA reads TGTGCCAGCACCGGCCAAGAGACCCAGTACTTC. This chain joins TRBV28 and TRBJ2-5; D ambiguous. Trimming pared 7 bases from V and 1 base from J, leaving 4 bases between. This CDR3 has 11 residues. The germline V gene encodes CDR1 MDHEN and CDR2 SYDVKM.

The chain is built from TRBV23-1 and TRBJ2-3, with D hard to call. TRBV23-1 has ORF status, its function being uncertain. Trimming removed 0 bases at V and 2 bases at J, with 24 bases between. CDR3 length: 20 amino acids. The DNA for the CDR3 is TGCGCCAGCAGTCAATCATTCCGGGTCCGTTTTTCAAAACCCACAGATACGCAGTATTTT. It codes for CASSQSFRVRFSKPTDTQYF.

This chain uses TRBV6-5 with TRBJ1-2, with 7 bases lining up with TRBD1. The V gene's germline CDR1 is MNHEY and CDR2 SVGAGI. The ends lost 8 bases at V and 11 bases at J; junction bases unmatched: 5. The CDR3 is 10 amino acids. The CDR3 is CASSRQGYTF. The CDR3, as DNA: TGTGCCAGCTCCAGACAGGGTTACACCTTC.

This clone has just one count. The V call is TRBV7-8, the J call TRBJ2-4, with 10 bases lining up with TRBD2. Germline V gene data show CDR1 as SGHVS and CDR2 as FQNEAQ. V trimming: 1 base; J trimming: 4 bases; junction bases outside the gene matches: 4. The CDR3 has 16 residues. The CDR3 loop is CASSLGTSGGKNIQYF. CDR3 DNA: TGTGCCAGCAGCTTAGGGACTAGCGGAGGTAAAAACATTCAGTACTTC. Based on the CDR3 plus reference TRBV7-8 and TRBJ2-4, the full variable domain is GAGVSQSPRYKVAKRGQDVALRCDPISGHVSLFWYQQALGQGPEFLTYFQNEAQLDKSGLPSDRFFAERPEGSVSTLKIQRTQQEDSAVYLCASSLGTSGGKNIQYFGAGTRLSVL.

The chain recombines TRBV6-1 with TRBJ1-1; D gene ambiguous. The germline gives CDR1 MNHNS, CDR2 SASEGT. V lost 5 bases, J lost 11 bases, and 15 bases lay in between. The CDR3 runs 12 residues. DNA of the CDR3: TGTGCCAGCAGTTATAGTACACCGGGGGCTTTCTTT. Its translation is CASSYSTPGAFF.

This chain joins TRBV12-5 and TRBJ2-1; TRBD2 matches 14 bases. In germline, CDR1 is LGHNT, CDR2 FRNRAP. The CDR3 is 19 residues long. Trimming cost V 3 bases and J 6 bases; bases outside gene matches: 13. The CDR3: CASGFAETSGRALGNEQFF. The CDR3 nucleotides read TGTGCTAGTGGTTTCGCTGAGACTAGCGGGAGGGCCCTCGGCAATGAGCAGTTCTTC.

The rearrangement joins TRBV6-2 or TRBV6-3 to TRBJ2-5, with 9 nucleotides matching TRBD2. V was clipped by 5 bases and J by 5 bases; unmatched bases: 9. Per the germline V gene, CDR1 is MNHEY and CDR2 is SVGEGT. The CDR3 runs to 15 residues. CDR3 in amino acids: CASSTGLAIGETQYF. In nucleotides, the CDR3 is TGTGCCAGCAGTACCGGACTAGCGATCGGGGAGACCCAGTACTTC.

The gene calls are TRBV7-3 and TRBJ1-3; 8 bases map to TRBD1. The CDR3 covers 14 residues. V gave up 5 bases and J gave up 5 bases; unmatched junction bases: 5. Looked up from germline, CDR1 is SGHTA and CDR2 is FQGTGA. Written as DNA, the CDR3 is TGTGCCAGCAGCGGAGACAGGGGTAGAAACACCATATATTTT. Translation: CASSGDRGRNTIYF.

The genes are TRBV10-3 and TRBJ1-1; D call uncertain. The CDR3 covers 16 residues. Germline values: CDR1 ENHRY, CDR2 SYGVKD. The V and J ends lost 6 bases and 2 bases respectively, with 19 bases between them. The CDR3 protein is CAISATRQRKNTEAFF. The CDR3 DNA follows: TGTGCCATCAGCGCTACGAGACAACGAAAAAACACTGAAGCTTTCTTT.

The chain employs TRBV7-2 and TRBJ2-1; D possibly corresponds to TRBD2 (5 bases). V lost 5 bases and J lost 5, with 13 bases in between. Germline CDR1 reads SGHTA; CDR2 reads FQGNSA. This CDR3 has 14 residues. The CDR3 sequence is CASSLLRDNNEQFF. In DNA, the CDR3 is TGTGCCAGCAGCCTGCTCCGGGATAACAATGAGCAGTTCTTC.

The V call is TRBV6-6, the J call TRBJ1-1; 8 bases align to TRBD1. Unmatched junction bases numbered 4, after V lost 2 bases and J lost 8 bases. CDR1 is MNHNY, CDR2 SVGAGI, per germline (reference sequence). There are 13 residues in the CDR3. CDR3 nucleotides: TGTGCCAGCAGTTACCTGGACAGGGACGAAGCTTTCTTT. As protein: CASSYLDRDEAFF.

The CDR3 nucleotides are TGTGCCAGCATTGAGGGGGCAATAAACACCGGGGAGCTGTTTTTT. Protein sequence: CASIEGAINTGELFF. This sequence joins TRBV7-9 and TRBJ2-2; 7 bases agree with TRBD1. CDR1 is SEHNR, CDR2 FQNEAQ, per germline (reference sequence). This CDR3 spans 15 amino acids. V shed 7 bases and J 2 bases; nucleotides not matched to a gene: 7.

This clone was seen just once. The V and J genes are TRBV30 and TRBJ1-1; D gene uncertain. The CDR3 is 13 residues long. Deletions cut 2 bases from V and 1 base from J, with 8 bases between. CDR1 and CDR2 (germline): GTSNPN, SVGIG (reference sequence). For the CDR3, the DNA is TGTGCCTGGAGTCCCGGGAGGAACACTGAAGCTTTCTTT. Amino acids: CAWSPGRNTEAFF. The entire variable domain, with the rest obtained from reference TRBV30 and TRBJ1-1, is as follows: SQTIHQWPATLVQPVGSPLSLECTVEGTSNPNLYWYRQAAGRGLQLLFYSVGIGQISSEVPQNLSASRPQDRQFILSSKKLLLSDSGFYLCAWSPGRNTEAFFGQGTRLTVV.

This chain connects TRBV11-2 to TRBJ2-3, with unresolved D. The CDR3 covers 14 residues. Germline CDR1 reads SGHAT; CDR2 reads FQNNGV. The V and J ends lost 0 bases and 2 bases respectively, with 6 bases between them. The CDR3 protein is CASSLELVTDTQYF. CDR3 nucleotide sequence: TGTGCCAGCAGCTTAGAGTTAGTCACAGATACGCAGTATTTT.

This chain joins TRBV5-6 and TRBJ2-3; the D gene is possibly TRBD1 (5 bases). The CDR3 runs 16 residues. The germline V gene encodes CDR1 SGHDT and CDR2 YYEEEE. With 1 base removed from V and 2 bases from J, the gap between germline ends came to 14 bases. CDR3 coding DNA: TGTGCCAGCAGCTTGTTGGCCAGGGCGGCCACAGATACGCAGTATTTT. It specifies CASSLLARAATDTQYF.

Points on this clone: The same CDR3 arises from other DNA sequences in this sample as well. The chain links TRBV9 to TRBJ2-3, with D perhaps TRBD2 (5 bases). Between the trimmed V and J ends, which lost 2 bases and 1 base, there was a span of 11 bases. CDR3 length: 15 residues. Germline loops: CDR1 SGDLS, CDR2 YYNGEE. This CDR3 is CASSVGLAGTDTQYF. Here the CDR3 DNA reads TGTGCCAGCAGCGTCGGACTCGCCGGCACAGATACGCAGTATTTT.

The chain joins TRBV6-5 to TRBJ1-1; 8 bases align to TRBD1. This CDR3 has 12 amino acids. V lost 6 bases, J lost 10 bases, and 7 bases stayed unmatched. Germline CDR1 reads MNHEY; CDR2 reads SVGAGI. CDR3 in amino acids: CASSRQGSIAFF. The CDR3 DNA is TGTGCCAGCAGCCGACAGGGGAGCATAGCTTTCTTT.

The CDR3 bases are TGTGCCAGCAGGGACACCTACGAGCAGTACTTC. Translating gives CASRDTYEQYF. This sequence joins TRBV6-5 and TRBJ2-7; maybe TRBD1 (5 bases). Germline loops: CDR1 MNHEY, CDR2 SVGAGI. The CDR3 length is 11 residues. With 6 bases removed from V and 2 bases from J, the gap between germline ends came to 5 bases.

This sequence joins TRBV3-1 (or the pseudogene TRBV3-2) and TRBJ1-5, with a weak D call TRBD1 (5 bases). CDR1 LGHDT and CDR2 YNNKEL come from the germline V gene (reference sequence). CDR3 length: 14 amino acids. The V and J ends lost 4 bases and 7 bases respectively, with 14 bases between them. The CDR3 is CASSPLSDRQPQHF. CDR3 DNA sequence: TGTGCCAGCAGCCCCCTCTCTGACAGACAGCCCCAGCATTTT.

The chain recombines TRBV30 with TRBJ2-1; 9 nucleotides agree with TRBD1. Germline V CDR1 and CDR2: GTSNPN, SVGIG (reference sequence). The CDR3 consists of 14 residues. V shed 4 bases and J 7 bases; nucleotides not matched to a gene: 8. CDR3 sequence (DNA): TGTGCCTGGAACAGGGGGCTAGGGGTAAATGAGCAGTTCTTC. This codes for CAWNRGLGVNEQFF. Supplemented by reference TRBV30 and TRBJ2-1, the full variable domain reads SQTIHQWPATLVQPVGSPLSLECTVEGTSNPNLYWYRQAAGRGLQLLFYSVGIGQISSEVPQNLSASRPQDRQFILSSKKLLLSDSGFYLCAWNRGLGVNEQFFGPGTRLTVL.

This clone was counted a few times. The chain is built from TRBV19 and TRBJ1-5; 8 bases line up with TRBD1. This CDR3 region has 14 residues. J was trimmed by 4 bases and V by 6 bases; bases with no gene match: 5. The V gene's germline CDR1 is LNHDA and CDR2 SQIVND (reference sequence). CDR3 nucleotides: TGTGCCAGTAGGGACAGGGTTTGGAATCAGCCCCAGCATTTT. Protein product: CASRDRVWNQPQHF. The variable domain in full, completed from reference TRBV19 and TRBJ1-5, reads DGGITQSPKYLFRKEGQNVTLSCEQNLNHDAMYWYRQDPGQGLRLIYYSQIVNDFQKGDIAEGYSVSREKKESFPLTVTSAQKNPTAFYLCASRDRVWNQPQHFGDGTRLSIL.

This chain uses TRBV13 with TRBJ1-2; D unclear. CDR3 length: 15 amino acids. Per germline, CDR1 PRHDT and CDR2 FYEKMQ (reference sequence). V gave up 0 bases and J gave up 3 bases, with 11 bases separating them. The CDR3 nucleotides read TGTGCCAGCAGCTTAGGGGTAACAGACCACTATGGCTACACCTTC. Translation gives CASSLGVTDHYGYTF.

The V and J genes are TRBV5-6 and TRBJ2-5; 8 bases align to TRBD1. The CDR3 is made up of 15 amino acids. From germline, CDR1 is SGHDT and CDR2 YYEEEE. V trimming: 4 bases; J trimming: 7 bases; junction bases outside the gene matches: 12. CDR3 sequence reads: CASSPGTGALGTQYF. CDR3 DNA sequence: TGTGCCAGCAGCCCAGGGACAGGAGCCCTTGGGACCCAGTACTTC.

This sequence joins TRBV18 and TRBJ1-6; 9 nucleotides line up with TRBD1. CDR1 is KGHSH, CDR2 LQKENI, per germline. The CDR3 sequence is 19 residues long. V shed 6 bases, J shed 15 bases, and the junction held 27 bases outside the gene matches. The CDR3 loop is CASSLKSTGGAPGLLHLHF. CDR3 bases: TGTGCCAGCTCTCTTAAGAGTACAGGGGGCGCCCCGGGACTTCTTCACCTCCACTTT.

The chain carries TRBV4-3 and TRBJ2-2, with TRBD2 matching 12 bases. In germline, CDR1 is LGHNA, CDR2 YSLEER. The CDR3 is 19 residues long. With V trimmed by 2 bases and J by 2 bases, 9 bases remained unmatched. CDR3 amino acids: CASSQQLAGGPRNTGELFF. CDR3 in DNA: TGCGCCAGCAGCCAACAACTAGCGGGAGGCCCTAGAAACACCGGGGAGCTGTTTTTT.

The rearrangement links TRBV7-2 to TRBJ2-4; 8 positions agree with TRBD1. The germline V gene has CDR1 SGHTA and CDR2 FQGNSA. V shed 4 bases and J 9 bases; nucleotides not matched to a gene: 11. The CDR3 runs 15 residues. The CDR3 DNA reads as TGTGCCAGCAGCTCCACGACAGGGGAAGGTGGCATTCAGTACTTC. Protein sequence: CASSSTTGEGGIQYF.

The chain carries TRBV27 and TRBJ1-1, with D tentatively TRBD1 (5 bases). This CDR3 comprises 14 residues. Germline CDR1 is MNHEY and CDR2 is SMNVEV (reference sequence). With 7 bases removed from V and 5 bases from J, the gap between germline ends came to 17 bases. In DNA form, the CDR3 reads TGTGCCAGCATAGACCCCTGGGGGGGGACTGAAGCTTTCTTT. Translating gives CASIDPWGGTEAFF.

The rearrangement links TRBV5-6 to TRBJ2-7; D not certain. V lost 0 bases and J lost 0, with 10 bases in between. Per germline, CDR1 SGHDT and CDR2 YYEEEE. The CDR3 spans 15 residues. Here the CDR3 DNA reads TGTGCCAGCAGCTTGGGAGCCGTACCCTCCTACGAGCAGTACTTC. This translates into CASSLGAVPSYEQYF.

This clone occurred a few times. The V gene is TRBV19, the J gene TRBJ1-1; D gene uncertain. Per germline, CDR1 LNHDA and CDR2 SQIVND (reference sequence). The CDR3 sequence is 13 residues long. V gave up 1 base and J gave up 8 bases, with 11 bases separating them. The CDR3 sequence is CASSIGPAGEAFF. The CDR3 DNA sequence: TGTGCCAGTAGTATAGGCCCAGCGGGAGAAGCTTTCTTT.

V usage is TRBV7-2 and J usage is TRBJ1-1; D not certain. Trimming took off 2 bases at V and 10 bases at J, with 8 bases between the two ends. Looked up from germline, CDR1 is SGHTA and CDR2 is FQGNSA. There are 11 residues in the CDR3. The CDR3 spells CASSLISSAFF. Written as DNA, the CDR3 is TGTGCCAGCAGCTTAATTTCATCAGCTTTCTTT.